Included here is one TCR beta chain sequence, with context. Its antigen is undetermined. TCRdb reprocessed the RT-PCR reads with MiXCR, giving one entry per CDR3 protein. This sample has some 850,000 distinct CDR3 sequences; about a fifth occur once, and the top ten carry around 9.9%. The germline CDR1 and CDR2 sequences are SNHLY and FYNNEI. The length of the CDR3 is 16 residues. Trimming pared 4 bases from V and 0 bases from J, leaving 13 bases between. This sample is drawn from a study of response to subunit inactivated influenza vaccine. Study-level points and caveats: With each seasonal influenza vaccination, the authors suggested, few new T cells are recruited.

The material was PBMCs from blood, obtained about 5 days after vaccination. The receptor was isolated from a man aged 45-65 years who received an inactivated influenza vaccine. The chain recombines TRBV2 with TRBJ1-5; D is undetermined. CDR3 protein: CASSAGRANSNQPQHF. CDR3 nucleotide sequence: TGTGCCAGCAGTGCCGGGAGGGCCAATAGCAATCAGCCCCAGCATTTT.